This is a list of T cell receptor beta chains from one sample in a study of post-analysis software for immune sequencing data. TCRdb re-derived calls from the PCR reads in MiXCR, one entry per CDR3 protein. Of 180,000 or so distinct CDR3 sequences listed, around 30% are singletons. Sequences were obtained from blood. These receptors came from a girl younger than 18 with multiple sclerosis. Each CDR3 is given with its conserved first and last residue. The D gene is left open where the match is weak. A row's size may be missing; if present it is once, few, many or a size class.

D | J | size | V | DNA | CDR3
TRBD2 | TRBJ2-1 | NA | TRBV25-1 | TGTGCCAGCAGGGAATTTGGGGGGGTGAATGAGCAGTTCTTC | CASREFGGVNEQFF
TRBD1 | TRBJ2-7 | NA | TRBV6-5 | TGTGCCAGCAGTCCCACAGGGGGCTTCGAGCAGTACTTC | CASSPTGGFEQYF
TRBD2 | TRBJ2-2 | NA | TRBV7-2 | TGTGCCAGCAGCTTGACTAGCGGGGGATACATCGGGGAGCTGTTTTTT | CASSLTSGGYIGELFF
NA | TRBJ2-4 | many | TRBV29-1 | TGCAGCGCTCCGGGCCCAGCCAAAAACATTCAGTACTTC | CSAPGPAKNIQYF
TRBD1 | TRBJ1-1 | NA | TRBV5-1 | TGCGCCAGCAGCTTTCACTACCAGGGGGCTCCTGAAGCTTTCTTT | CASSFHYQGAPEAFF
TRBD1 | TRBJ1-2 | few | TRBV7-9 | TGTGCCAGCAGCCCACGACAGGGACGCTATGGCTACACCTTC | CASSPRQGRYGYTF
NA | TRBJ1-4 | NA | TRBV12-3/TRBV12-4 | TGTGCCAGCACGCCGGGCGGATCGACTAATGAAAAACTGTTTTTT | CASTPGGSTNEKLFF
NA | TRBJ2-7 | NA | TRBV18 | TGTGCCAGCTCACTCACAGGGAGTTCGGGCGAGCAGTACTTC | CASSLTGSSGEQYF
NA | TRBJ2-3 | NA | TRBV24-1 | TGTGCCACCAGGTCGGTCAGGTCAGGTACGCAGTATTTT | CATRSVRSGTQYF
NA | TRBJ1-5 | NA | TRBV20-1 | TGCAGTGCTAGAGGGTCCGGGGGTGGCAATCAGCCCCAGCATTTT | CSARGSGGGNQPQHF
NA | TRBJ2-1 | many | TRBV6-5 | TGTGCCAGCAGTTACCTCCGGGGCCACAATGAGCAGTTCTTC | CASSYLRGHNEQFF
NA | TRBJ2-5 | NA | TRBV27 | TGTACCAGCAGTTTATCCCGCGGGGAGACCCAGTACTTC | CTSSLSRGETQYF
NA | TRBJ1-6 | NA | TRBV7-9 | TGTGCCAGCAGCTTAGTGGACTCACCCCTCCACTTT | CASSLVDSPLHF
NA | TRBJ2-7 | NA | TRBV5-1 | TGCGCCAGCAGCGTGAACGGCTACGAGCAGTACTTC | CASSVNGYEQYF
NA | TRBJ2-3 | many | TRBV2 | TGTGCCAGCAGTGATCGCGGGGACACAGATACGCAGTATTTT | CASSDRGDTDTQYF
TRBD1 | TRBJ2-4 | many | TRBV12-3/TRBV12-4 | TGTGCCAGCAGTTTAACGGACAGGGTGGACATTCAGTACTTC | CASSLTDRVDIQYF
NA | TRBJ1-1 | few | TRBV7-9 | TGTGCCAGCAGCTTAGTGGGGGGCGCCGTCATGAACACTGAAGCTTTCTTT | CASSLVGGAVMNTEAFF
TRBD1 | TRBJ2-7 | few | TRBV7-8 | TGTGCCAGCAGCCTAAGGACAGGCTCCTGCGAGCAGTACTTC | CASSLRTGSCEQYF
NA | TRBJ2-3 | many | TRBV5-1 | TGCGCCAGCAGCTTGAATCGGGATACGCAGTATTTT | CASSLNRDTQYF
TRBD1 | TRBJ2-1 | few | TRBV19 | TGTGCCAGTTGCTCCTGGGGACAGGGGGCCTACAATGAGCAGTTCTTC | CASCSWGQGAYNEQFF
TRBD2 | TRBJ2-3 | many | TRBV12-3/TRBV12-4 | TGTGCCAGCAGCACGGGACTAGCGAAAACAGATACGCAGTATTTT | CASSTGLAKTDTQYF
NA | TRBJ2-2 | NA | TRBV5-4 | TGTGCCAGCAGCACCCGACAGCCGAACACCGGGGAGCTGTTTTTT | CASSTRQPNTGELFF
NA | TRBJ2-5 | NA | TRBV6-1 | TGTGCCAGCAGTGAAGGATCCCTGGGGACCCAGTACTTC | CASSEGSLGTQYF
TRBD2 | TRBJ2-3 | many | TRBV6-5 | TGTGCCAGCAAAGGCGGGGGAGGCACAGATACGCAGTATTTT | CASKGGGGTDTQYF